The 26 T cell receptor beta chains listed next were all sequenced from one sample in a study of blood T cell repertoires in COVID-19. Sequencing used immunoSEQ multiplex PCR; TCRdb keeps in-frame clones, though not all of them. This sample has about 26,000 clones; about 77% occur once, and the top ten carry over 13%. The specimen sequenced was peripheral blood. Source of these receptors: an elderly man with active or convalescent COVID-19.

The genes are TRBV5-1 and TRBJ2-3; 7 bases match TRBD1. Germline V gene lookup returns CDR1 SGHRS and CDR2 YFSETQ. V lost 6 bases, J lost 4 bases, and 11 bases stayed unmatched. The CDR3 has 15 residues. CDR3: CASTREGAGADTQYF. The CDR3 bases are TGCGCCAGCACCCGAGAGGGGGCCGGGGCAGATACGCAGTATTTT.

CDR3 DNA sequence: TGTGCCAGCAGCCTCGGAGTATTGAACACTGAAGCTTTCTTT. Translation gives CASSLGVLNTEAFF. This chain links TRBV3-1 (or the pseudogene TRBV3-2) with TRBJ1-1; D is undetermined. Per the germline V gene, CDR1 is LGHDT and CDR2 is YNNKEL (reference sequence). V lost 4 bases and J lost 0, with 9 bases in between. This CDR3 spans 14 amino acids.

The chain carries TRBV3-1 (or the pseudogene TRBV3-2) and TRBJ2-7; 11 nucleotides line up with TRBD2. CDR3 length: 19 amino acids. J lost 0 bases, V lost 0 bases, and 10 bases had no gene match. Germline V gene sequence: CDR1 LGHDT, CDR2 YNNKEL (reference sequence). As DNA, the CDR3 is TGTGCCAGCAGCCAAGATGGGACTAGCGGCAAACCCCCCTCCTACGAGCAGTACTTC. Translating gives CASSQDGTSGKPPSYEQYF.

This clone has just a few counts. V is TRBV28 and J is TRBJ2-7; TRBD1 agrees at 9 bases. The V segment lost 7 bases and the J segment 3 bases; nucleotides outside the gene matches: 4. The CDR3 is 13 amino acids. Per the germline V gene, CDR1 is MDHEN and CDR2 is SYDVKM. For the CDR3, the DNA is TGTGCCAGCACCCGACAGGGGGTCTACGAGCAGTACTTC. Protein sequence: CASTRQGVYEQYF.

The CDR3, as DNA: TGTGCCAGCAGTGGACAGGGGGATGAAAAACTGTTTTTT. It yields the protein CASSGQGDEKLFF. The J gene is TRBJ1-4, the V gene TRBV6-6; 10 bases map to TRBD1. The germline V gene encodes CDR1 MNHNY and CDR2 SVGAGI (reference sequence). This CDR3 is built from 13 residues. With V trimmed by 5 bases and J by 6 bases, 0 bases remained unmatched.

The rearrangement joins TRBV5-5 to TRBJ2-5; D gene unclear. The CDR3 length is 16 residues. Germline assignment: CDR1 SGHKS and CDR2 YYEKEE (reference sequence). With 0 bases removed from V and 1 base from J, the gap between germline ends came to 13 bases. The CDR3 loop reads CASSLGGSVGQETQYF. The CDR3 region has the DNA TGTGCCAGCAGCTTGGGAGGCTCAGTCGGCCAAGAGACCCAGTACTTC.

The CDR3 DNA follows: TGTGCCAGCAGCTTGCAAGGAGTCACTGAAGCTTTCTTT. It encodes CASSLQGVTEAFF. The chain uses TRBV5-4 and TRBJ1-1; no reliable D call. Germline V CDR1 and CDR2: SGHNT, YYREEE (reference sequence). The V and J ends lost 1 base and 4 bases respectively, with 8 bases between them. This CDR3 spans 13 amino acids.

The chain couples TRBV10-1 to TRBJ2-7, with a possible D match to TRBD2 (6 bases). Germline V gene sequence: CDR1 WNHNN, CDR2 SYGVQD (reference sequence). Trimming left V 1 base short and J 2 bases short, with 12 bases between. The CDR3 length is 15 residues. The CDR3 reads CASSEYTGDPYEQYF. The DNA for the CDR3 is TGCGCCAGCAGTGAGTATACGGGGGACCCCTACGAGCAGTACTTC.

The chain is built from TRBV7-2 and TRBJ2-7; 12 bases are a match to TRBD2. The CDR3 contains 15 residues. The junction had 10 bases not matched to a gene; V was cut back by 8 bases and J by 5 bases. Per the germline V gene, CDR1 is SGHTA and CDR2 is FQGNSA. The CDR3 region has the DNA TGTGCCAGCGGCCCTAGCGGGAGGGTTGAAGACGAGCAGTACTTC. It codes for CASGPSGRVEDEQYF.

The CDR3 DNA reads TGTGCCAGTAGTCCATTCGGACTAGCGGGAGCGAACGGGGAGCTGTTTTTT. It specifies CASSPFGLAGANGELFF. This rearrangement joins TRBV19 to TRBJ2-2; 13 bases align to TRBD2. V was pared by 5 bases and J by 7 bases, with 10 bases of the junction left unmatched. The CDR3 loop spans 17 amino acids. Germline V gene sequence: CDR1 LNHDA, CDR2 SQIVND (reference sequence).

The chain links TRBV19 to TRBJ2-2; 9 positions agree with TRBD1. The CDR3 is made up of 16 amino acids. From germline, CDR1 is LNHDA and CDR2 SQIVND (reference sequence). Unmatched junction bases numbered 12, after V lost 6 bases and J lost 7 bases. CDR3 coding DNA: TGTGCCAGTAGGGTACCTGGACAGGGGCGGGGCGGGGAGCTGTTTTTT. It is translated as CASRVPGQGRGGELFF.

V and J are TRBV5-1 and TRBJ2-7; TRBD1 agrees at 7 bases. Germline V gene sequence: CDR1 SGHRS, CDR2 YFSETQ. V dropped 0 bases and J dropped 6; count of bases not matched to a gene: 3. The CDR3 sequence is 13 residues long. The CDR3: CASSLEGAGEQYF. Here the CDR3 DNA reads TGCGCCAGCAGCTTGGAGGGGGCGGGCGAGCAGTACTTC.

This chain links TRBV6-5 with TRBJ1-1; 7 bases agree with TRBD1. CDR3 length: 15 amino acids. Germline V gene sequence: CDR1 MNHEY, CDR2 SVGAGI. V was pared by 5 bases and J by 7 bases, with 13 bases of the junction left unmatched. The chain's CDR3 is CASSPRDRATREAFF. The CDR3 DNA reads as TGTGCCAGCAGTCCACGAGACAGGGCGACCCGTGAAGCTTTCTTT.

The chain has TRBV7-9 and TRBJ1-4; possible D gene TRBD1, 6 bases. CDR3 size: 14 residues. V dropped 3 bases and J dropped 5 bases, with 10 bases sitting between them. CDR1 is SEHNR, CDR2 FQNEAQ, per germline (reference sequence). The CDR3 region is CASSLDSRNEKLFF. CDR3 sequence (DNA): TGTGCCAGCAGCTTGGACAGCAGGAATGAAAAACTGTTTTTT. The entire variable domain, with the rest obtained from reference TRBV7-9 and TRBJ1-4, is as follows: DTGVSQNPRHKITKRGQNVTFRCDPISEHNRLYWYRQTLGQGPEFLTYFQNEAQLEKSRLLSDRFSAERPKGSFSTLEIQRTEQGDSAMYLCASSLDSRNEKLFFGSGTQLSVL.

The rearrangement links TRBV5-1 to TRBJ2-1, with 12 bases fitting TRBD2. CDR3 length equals 16 residues. Per germline, CDR1 SGHRS and CDR2 YFSETQ. The V gene end was trimmed by 4 bases and the J gene end by 3 bases; junction bases not matched to a gene: 5. CDR3 residues: CASSNLAGGGYNEQFF. The CDR3 DNA follows: TGCGCCAGCAGCAACCTAGCGGGAGGGGGCTACAATGAGCAGTTCTTC.

The rearrangement joins TRBV28 to TRBJ2-3, with 11 positions matching TRBD1. This CDR3 spans 15 amino acids. Per the germline V gene, CDR1 is MDHEN and CDR2 is SYDVKM. The V gene end was trimmed by 6 bases and the J gene end by 3 bases; junction bases not matched to a gene: 5. CDR3 sequence: CASRQGQGATDTQYF. The CDR3 DNA reads as TGTGCCAGCAGGCAAGGACAGGGGGCAACAGATACGCAGTATTTT.

V is TRBV9 and J is TRBJ1-1; D might be TRBD1 (6 bases). CDR1 SGDLS and CDR2 YYNGEE come from the germline V gene. The CDR3 totals 14 residues. V lost 3 bases, J lost 3 bases, and 12 bases lay in between. In DNA, the CDR3 is TGTGCCAGCAGCGGGCGCAAGGGGGACACTGAAGCTTTCTTT. Protein sequence: CASSGRKGDTEAFF.

V and J are TRBV27 and TRBJ1-6; 8 nucleotides align to TRBD1. In germline, CDR1 is MNHEY, CDR2 SMNVEV (reference sequence). V was clipped by 5 bases and J by 5 bases; unmatched bases: 2. The CDR3 length is 14 residues. In DNA form, the CDR3 reads TGTGCCAGCAGTGGGACAGGCAATAATTCACCCCTCCACTTT. It translates to CASSGTGNNSPLHF.

This chain uses TRBV5-1 with TRBJ2-1; 8 bases fit TRBD1. Trimming at V came to 0 bases and at J to 6 bases, leaving 8 bases not matched to a gene. CDR3 length: 16 amino acids. Germline loops: CDR1 SGHRS, CDR2 YFSETQ. For the CDR3, the DNA is TGCGCCAGCAGCTTGGACGGGCAGGGGGCTGTCAATGAGCAGTTCTTC. Translated: CASSLDGQGAVNEQFF. The full variable domain, rest sourced from reference TRBV5-1 and TRBJ2-1, is KAGVTQTPRYLIKTRGQQVTLSCSPISGHRSVSWYQQTPGQGLQFLFEYFSETQRNKGNFPGRFSGRQFSNSRSEMNVSTLELGDSALYLCASSLDGQGAVNEQFFGPGTRLTVL.

This chain joins TRBV6-1 and TRBJ2-6; the match to TRBD1 covers 7 bases. The CDR3 contains 16 residues. Trimming took 4 bases from V and 0 from J; bases not matched to a gene: 3. Germline CDR1 is MNHNS and CDR2 is SASEGT. The CDR3: CASSGQGSSGANVLTF. The CDR3 region has the DNA TGTGCCAGCAGTGGACAGGGAAGCTCTGGGGCCAACGTCCTGACTTTC.

The table lists this clone with a count of one. This chain connects TRBV7-2 to TRBJ1-5, with no clear D. CDR3 length equals 15 residues. Germline loops: CDR1 SGHTA, CDR2 FQGNSA. Trimming left V 1 base short and J 3 bases short, with 10 bases between. In DNA form, the CDR3 reads TGTGCCAGCAGCTTAGGTGCGGTTAACAATCAGCCCCAGCATTTT. Translating gives CASSLGAVNNQPQHF.

The chain links TRBV4-1 to TRBJ2-3; 7 positions agree with TRBD2. CDR1 is MGHRA, CDR2 YSYEKL, per germline. The CDR3 has 19 residues. The V gene end was trimmed by 4 bases and the J gene end by 0 bases; junction bases not matched to a gene: 16. Here the CDR3 reads CASSRGGYPILLSTDTQYF. The CDR3, as DNA: TGCGCCAGCAGCCGCGGGGGTTACCCCATACTATTAAGCACAGATACGCAGTATTTT.

V usage is TRBV6-7 and J usage is TRBJ2-7; 10 bases fit TRBD1. TRBV6-7 is treated as an ORF (open reading frame) with a function not yet certain. V shed 5 bases, J shed 4 bases, and the junction held 8 bases outside the gene matches. CDR3 length: 15 amino acids. CDR3 in amino acids: CASSATDRGRYEQYF. The CDR3 DNA is TGTGCCAGCAGTGCCACTGACAGGGGGCGATACGAGCAGTACTTC.

J is TRBJ1-2 and V is TRBV4-2; TRBD1 is a possible D gene (5 bases). The length of the CDR3 is 13 residues. The ends were cut back, 2 bases at V and 4 bases at J, with 8 bases in the middle. Germline lookup yields CDR1 LGHNA and CDR2 YNFKEQ. As DNA, the CDR3 is TGTGCCAGCAGCCAATCGCAGGGCTATGGCTACACCTTC. Amino acids: CASSQSQGYGYTF.

The chain joins TRBV9 to TRBJ2-3, with 12 bases lining up with TRBD2. Trimming removed 3 bases from V and 2 bases from J; junction bases left unmatched: 4. The CDR3 loop spans 16 amino acids. The germline CDR1 and CDR2 sequences are SGDLS and YYNGEE. The CDR3 reads CASSGRLAGATDTQYF. CDR3 sequence (DNA): TGTGCCAGCAGCGGACGACTAGCGGGGGCCACAGATACGCAGTATTTT.

The rearrangement links TRBV9 to TRBJ2-3; no clear D gene. Germline V lookup: CDR1 SGDLS, CDR2 YYNGEE. V lost 4 bases and J lost 2, with 14 bases in between. CDR3 length: 15 residues. CDR3 coding DNA: TGTGCCAGCAGCATCGACGGGTTAGTCACAGATACGCAGTATTTT. Translating it yields CASSIDGLVTDTQYF.